The 2 T cell receptor beta chains reported below all come from one sample, sequenced in a study of tumor T cells in aggressive B-cell lymphoma. Profiled with immunoSEQ multiplex PCR; TCRdb holds only in-frame clones, not every one. The sample carries about 2,500 clones, over 75% recorded once. Sequencing input: tumor tissue. The receptors stem from an adult with diffuse large B cell lymphoma.

The rearrangement joins TRBV7-9 to TRBJ2-5; D uncertain. Germline V CDR1 and CDR2: SEHNR, FQNEAQ (reference sequence). This CDR3 contains 12 residues. Trimming took 2 bases from V and 5 from J, leaving 6 bases between them. Here the CDR3 reads CASSLFYETQYF. CDR3 nucleotides: TGTGCCAGCAGCTTATTCTATGAGACCCAGTACTTC.

The chain combines TRBV7-3 with TRBJ2-7; D is unresolved. The germline V gene has CDR1 SGHTA and CDR2 FQGTGA. V lost 2 bases, J lost 6 bases, and 11 bases lay in between. The CDR3 length is 13 residues. The CDR3 is CASSLRSSSEQYF. The CDR3 DNA is TGTGCCAGCAGCTTACGATCAAGCTCCGAGCAGTACTTC.